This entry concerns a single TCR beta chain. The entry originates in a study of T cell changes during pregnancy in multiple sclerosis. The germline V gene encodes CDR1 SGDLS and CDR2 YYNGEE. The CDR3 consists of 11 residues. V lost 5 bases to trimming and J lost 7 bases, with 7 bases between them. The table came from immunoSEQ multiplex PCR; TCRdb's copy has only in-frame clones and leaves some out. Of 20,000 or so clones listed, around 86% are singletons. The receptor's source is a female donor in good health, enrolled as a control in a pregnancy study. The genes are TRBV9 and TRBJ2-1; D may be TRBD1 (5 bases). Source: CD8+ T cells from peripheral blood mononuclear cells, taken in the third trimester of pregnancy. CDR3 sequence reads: CASRQGNEQFF. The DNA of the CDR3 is TGTGCCAGCAGGCAGGGAAATGAGCAGTTCTTC. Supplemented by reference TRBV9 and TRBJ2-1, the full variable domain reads DSGVTQTPKHLITATGQRVTLRCSPRSGDLSVYWYQQSLDQGLQFLIQYYNGEERAKGNILERFSAQQFPDLHSELNLSSLELGDSALYFCASRQGNEQFFGPGTRLTVL.